This T cell receptor beta chain was recovered during a study of T cells after yellow fever vaccination. Each CDR3 protein is one row after TCRdb ran MiXCR on the 5' RACE reads. Here the sample spans 300,000 or so distinct CDR3 sequences, 3% to 4.5% being singletons. General study points: Post-booster repertoires again held most primary-vaccination clones (96% CD4, roughly 88% CD8). Repertoires obtained by FACS sorting could include abundant clonotypes that entered as contaminants from the bulk population.

This clonotype was observed at least ten times. Its antigen is undetermined. Looked up from germline, CDR1 is SGHTA and CDR2 is FQGTGA. Trimming pared 5 bases from V and 4 bases from J, leaving 10 bases between. The CDR3 runs to 13 residues. The clonotype was recovered from a man younger than 30 who received the YFV17D yellow fever vaccine. The chain combines TRBV7-3 with TRBJ2-3, with D hard to call. Sequencing was performed on PBMCs, taken 5 days after the yellow fever booster vaccination. The CDR3 DNA reads as TGTGCCAGCAGCCCAGCGTGGGCAGATACGCAGTATTTT. Residues: CASSPAWADTQYF.